Each of the 26 T cell receptor beta chains below was sequenced from the same sample in a study of CD8 T cells in Susac syndrome (dated by TCRdb to about 2019). Library preparation was by the immunoSEQ multiplex PCR assay. RNA was extracted using the RNeasy kit, and roughly 0.45 to 1 microgram was reverse transcribed with random hexamers. Through fastp at Q25 and MiXCR, TCRdb rebuilt clones from the public reads, retaining in-frame beta chains. Entries are consolidated by CDR3 protein sequence, retaining the most common genes and DNA. The sample includes about 120,000 distinct CDR3 sequences, with roughly 94% observed a single time. Together, the top ten hold around 0.13% of the sample. Material: CD4+ T cells from PBMCs. The receptors were gathered from a human donor with multiple sclerosis.

The chain uses TRBV21-1 and TRBJ2-1; whether TRBD2, the table's D call, matches the DNA was not checked. TRBV21-1 is described as a pseudogene. The CDR3 extends over 16 amino acids. For the CDR3, the DNA is TGTGCCAGCAGCAAAGGAGGGTTAGGCCCAAGGGATGAGCAGTTCTTC. Protein product: CASSKGGLGPRDEQFF.

This chain links TRBV3-1 with TRBJ1-4; D remains unclear. The CDR3 extends over 11 amino acids. The germline V and J ends were trimmed by 6 bases and 7 bases, with 6 bases remaining between them. Germline CDR1 LGHDT, CDR2 YNNKEL (reference sequence). CDR3 DNA sequence: TGTGCCAGCAGGGATCTTGAAAAACTGTTTTTT. Translation: CASRDLEKLFF.

The chain is built from TRBV12-3 or TRBV12-4 and TRBJ1-1; D is ambiguous. V dropped 5 bases and J dropped 7 bases, with 17 bases sitting between them. The CDR3 consists of 14 residues. CDR3 amino acids: CASSPYIGGFEAFF. DNA of the CDR3: TGTGCCAGCAGTCCCTACATAGGAGGGTTTGAAGCTTTCTTT.

The chain is built from TRBV6-1 and TRBJ1-6; D is unresolved. The CDR3 covers 13 residues. CDR1 and CDR2 (germline): MNHNS, SASEGT. Trimming removed 5 bases from V and 9 bases from J, with 11 bases in between. The CDR3 spells CASSSRALSPLHF. The CDR3 bases are TGTGCCAGCAGTTCCCGGGCCCTTTCACCCCTCCACTTT.

This chain joins TRBV30 and TRBJ1-1, with 8 positions matching TRBD1. The CDR3 runs to 15 residues. V trimming: 2 bases; J trimming: 7 bases; junction bases outside the gene matches: 12. The germline CDR1 and CDR2 sequences are GTSNPN and SVGIG (reference sequence). The CDR3 region is CAWSSGGMGGFEAFF. The CDR3 DNA is TGTGCCTGGAGTTCAGGGGGCATGGGTGGATTTGAAGCTTTCTTT.

The chain couples TRBV20-1 to TRBJ2-4; D may be TRBD1 or TRBD2 (5 bases each). Trimming removed 5 bases at V and 0 bases at J, with 11 bases between. Germline CDR1 and CDR2: DFQATT and SNEGSKA (reference sequence). The CDR3 is 14 residues long. CDR3 in DNA: TGCAGTGCTGCCCATGGGGGAGCCAAAAACATTCAGTACTTC. Residues: CSAAHGGAKNIQYF.

The V gene is TRBV20-1, the J gene TRBJ1-2; D gene ambiguous. CDR3 length equals 11 residues. Trimming pared 3 bases from V and 6 bases from J, leaving 8 bases between. Germline V lookup: CDR1 DFQATT, CDR2 SNEGSKA (reference sequence). In nucleotides, the CDR3 is TGCAGTGCTAGCAAAGGGCATGGCTACACCTTC. Protein: CSASKGHGYTF.

The chain links TRBV5-1 to TRBJ2-3, with a tentative D call TRBD1 (5 bases). Trimming removed 4 bases at V and 2 bases at J, with 17 bases between. The length of the CDR3 is 16 residues. Germline CDR1 is SGHRS and CDR2 is YFSETQ. The CDR3 sequence is CASSLETDFSTDTQYF. DNA for the CDR3: TGCGCCAGCAGCCTCGAGACAGATTTTTCCACAGATACGCAGTATTTT.

J is TRBJ1-4 and V is TRBV10-3, with 8 bases matching TRBD1. This CDR3 has 14 residues. V trimming: 4 bases; J trimming: 6 bases; junction bases outside the gene matches: 4. CDR1 ENHRY and CDR2 SYGVKD come from the germline V gene. CDR3 DNA: TGTGCCATCAGTGGGACAGGGATATATGAAAAACTGTTTTTT. It yields the protein CAISGTGIYEKLFF.

The chain recombines TRBV4-2 with TRBJ2-7; 8 nucleotides match TRBD2. The CDR3 runs to 16 residues. Germline CDR1 and CDR2: LGHNA and YNFKEQ. V shed 0 bases, J shed 3 bases, and the junction held 7 bases outside the gene matches. This chain's CDR3 is CASSQEGFSGNYEQYF. As DNA, the CDR3 is TGTGCCAGCAGCCAAGAGGGGTTTAGCGGGAACTACGAGCAGTACTTC.

The chain has TRBV5-4 and TRBJ1-2; perhaps TRBD1 as D (5 bases). This CDR3 comprises 14 residues. The ends were cut back, 4 bases at V and 4 bases at J, with 14 bases in the middle. Germline CDR1 reads SGHNT; CDR2 reads YYREEE (reference sequence). CDR3 sequence (DNA): TGTGCCAGCAGCCCGGCGGACAAATTCTATGGCTACACCTTC. The encoded protein is CASSPADKFYGYTF.

The chain recombines TRBV2 with TRBJ1-1; no firm D call. V lost 3 bases and J lost 5, with 13 bases in between. CDR1 is SNHLY and CDR2 is FYNNEI in the germline V gene. CDR3 length: 14 amino acids. CDR3 sequence reads: CASSERTGATEAFF. The DNA for the CDR3 is TGTGCCAGCAGTGAGAGAACGGGAGCAACTGAAGCTTTCTTT.

The genes are TRBV19 and TRBJ1-1, with D possibly being TRBD1 (6 bases). The V end lost 7 bases, the J end lost 0 bases, and 12 bases lay between the germline ends. Per germline, CDR1 LNHDA and CDR2 SQIVND (reference sequence). The CDR3 covers 14 residues. The CDR3 DNA sequence: TGTGCCAGTAAACAGGGCCAGCTGAACACTGAAGCTTTCTTT. It specifies CASKQGQLNTEAFF.

V and J are TRBV12-3 or TRBV12-4 and TRBJ2-1; 13 bases align to TRBD2. The length of the CDR3 is 14 residues. The junction had 6 bases not matched to a gene; V was cut back by 7 bases and J by 9 bases. In nucleotides, the CDR3 is TGTGCCAGCACCCGGGGACTAGCGGGATCTGAGCAGTTCTTC. The encoded protein is CASTRGLAGSEQFF.

This clonotype has just one count. The rearrangement joins TRBV7-3 to TRBJ2-3; TRBD1 matches 9 bases. This CDR3 spans 14 amino acids. J gave up 4 bases and V 2 bases, and 1 base lay outside the gene matches. Germline loops: CDR1 SGHTA, CDR2 FQGTGA. The CDR3 region has the DNA TGTGCCAGCAGCTTAGGGGACAGGGCAGATACGCAGTATTTT. Its translation: CASSLGDRADTQYF.

The genes are TRBV10-3 and TRBJ2-3; 12 bases fit TRBD2. This CDR3 comprises 19 residues. Germline loops: CDR1 ENHRY, CDR2 SYGVKD. With V trimmed by 6 bases and J by 5 bases, 18 bases remained unmatched. CDR3 loop: CAISGLLQASGRAVDTQYF. The CDR3 DNA reads as TGTGCCATCAGCGGCCTTCTTCAGGCTAGCGGGAGGGCAGTAGATACGCAGTATTTT.

The rearrangement uses TRBV15 and TRBJ2-5; D call uncertain. The CDR3 contains 10 residues. Per the germline V gene, CDR1 is LNHNV and CDR2 is YYDKDF (reference sequence). Trimming cost V 11 bases and J 0 bases, with 4 bases left between them. The CDR3 spells CAGYQETQYF. The CDR3 DNA sequence: TGTGCCGGGTACCAAGAGACCCAGTACTTC.

The genes are TRBV5-4 and TRBJ2-2; a weak D match, TRBD2 (5 bases). This CDR3 contains 15 residues. Trimming stripped 4 bases from V and 6 bases from J, with 16 bases between. From germline, CDR1 is SGHNT and CDR2 YYREEE (reference sequence). Written as DNA, the CDR3 is TGTGCCAGCAGCCCAACTAGTACATCGGCCGGGGAGCTGTTTTTT. Encoded protein: CASSPTSTSAGELFF.

The chain recombines TRBV18 with TRBJ2-7, with D unresolved. Trimming shortened V by 5 bases and J by 0 bases, and 11 bases separated the two germline ends. CDR3 length: 14 amino acids. Germline lookup yields CDR1 KGHSH and CDR2 LQKENI. The CDR3 coding sequence is TGTGCCAGCTCATTTCAACAGAACTCCTACGAGCAGTACTTC. Residues: CASSFQQNSYEQYF.

The chain carries TRBV7-2 and TRBJ2-1, with TRBD2 identical over 9 bases. CDR3 length equals 13 residues. The ends lost 1 base at V and 15 bases at J; junction bases unmatched: 7. Germline-derived CDR1 and CDR2 are SGHTA and FQGNSA. CDR3 region: CASSLGSGSMLFF. In DNA form, the CDR3 reads TGTGCCAGCAGCTTAGGTAGCGGGAGTATGCTGTTCTTC.

This clonotype was found once. This rearrangement joins TRBV20-1 to TRBJ2-2, with a weak D call TRBD2 (7 bases). Germline loops: CDR1 DFQATT, CDR2 SNEGSKA (reference sequence). This CDR3 spans 18 amino acids. V was pared by 5 bases and J by 5 bases, with 27 bases between. Written as DNA, the CDR3 is TGCAGTGCTGTCTCCCGCGGAGGGGGATTGGGGGGGACCGGGGAGCTGTTTTTT. This encodes CSAVSRGGGLGGTGELFF.

V usage is TRBV4-3 and J usage is TRBJ2-5; TRBD1 agrees at 9 bases. The germline V gene has CDR1 LGHNA and CDR2 YSLEER. With V trimmed by 0 bases and J by 5 bases, 10 bases remained unmatched. The CDR3 is 17 residues long. The CDR3 sequence: CASSQDTGQGQAETQYF. For the CDR3, the DNA is TGCGCCAGCAGCCAAGATACGGGACAGGGACAAGCGGAGACCCAGTACTTC.

This chain's CDR3 is CASSIVQGGGYTF. The DNA for the CDR3 is TGTGCCAGTAGTATAGTTCAGGGTGGCGGCTACACCTTC. The chain recombines TRBV19 with TRBJ1-2, with TRBD1 as a possible D gene (5 bases). The germline V gene encodes CDR1 LNHDA and CDR2 SQIVND (reference sequence). CDR3 length: 13 amino acids. The V and J ends lost 1 base and 8 bases respectively, with 11 bases between them.

This clonotype has only one observation. The gene calls are TRBV6-5 and TRBJ1-4, with a possible D match to TRBD1 (5 bases). Trimming took off 6 bases at V and 8 bases at J, with 19 bases between the two ends. The CDR3 is made up of 15 amino acids. Germline V gene lookup returns CDR1 MNHEY and CDR2 SVGAGI. The CDR3 loop reads CASSRGGGFDEKLFF. Here the CDR3 DNA reads TGTGCCAGCAGCCGAGGCGGGGGGTTTGACGAAAAACTGTTTTTT.

This clonotype was detected only once. The chain combines TRBV7-9 with TRBJ1-4; perhaps TRBD1 as D (5 bases). The CDR3 has 13 residues. Germline V CDR1 and CDR2: SEHNR, FQNEAQ (reference sequence). The V end was cut by 4 bases, the J end by 12 bases, with 15 bases between. CDR3 sequence (DNA): TGTGCCAGCAGCTCGGGACCGTCCCCAGAACTGTTTTTT. This sequence encodes CASSSGPSPELFF.

The chain uses TRBV3-1 and TRBJ2-5; 8 bases match TRBD1. V lost 4 bases, J lost 6 bases, and 10 bases stayed unmatched. The germline V gene encodes CDR1 LGHDT and CDR2 YNNKEL (reference sequence). CDR3 length equals 15 residues. The CDR3: CASSPPDRAGKTQYF. CDR3 DNA: TGTGCCAGCAGCCCCCCGGACAGGGCCGGGAAGACCCAGTACTTC.